Below, one TCR beta chain is given with its context. This sample was taken from a study of blood T cell repertoires in COVID-19. For the study at large: The origin of the acute and convalescent COVID-19 samples was the United States, Italy and Spain. PBMCs, B-cell-depleted T cells, or T cells provided the cDNA or gDNA that made up the material.

The authors' processing: Amplification with reference gene primers provided the estimates of nucleated cell counts. Generated by immunoSEQ multiplex PCR, the TCRdb table keeps only in-frame clones and is missing some. The V and J calls and clone size were taken over from that table, and D and trimming were inferred from the DNA. The repertoire holds a few hundred thousand clones, with approximately 91% as singletons. The sequencing input was PBMCs or T cells enriched from blood (not recorded which). The clonotype originates from a woman aged 40 to 55 who had been exposed to COVID-19.

CDR3 in amino acids: CAVSRRSGTRGSYEQYF. In nucleotides, the CDR3 is TGTGCCGTGAGTAGGAGGAGCGGGACAAGGGGCTCCTACGAGCAGTACTTC. The chain carries TRBV30 and TRBJ2-7; D may be TRBD2 (7 bases). The CDR3 sequence is 17 residues long. Per the germline V gene, CDR1 is GTSNPN and CDR2 is SVGIG (reference sequence). Trimming cost V 8 bases and J 0 bases, with 26 bases left between them.